The rows below give T cell receptor beta chains drawn from one sample of a study of radiation and T cells in renal cell carcinoma. Measured with immunoSEQ multiplex PCR; TCRdb has only the in-frame clones, and not every one. The top ten clones hold approximately 6% of a sample with around 76,000 clones, about 80% of them seen once. This sample comprised blood, obtained from a patient whose treatment included radiotherapy and nephrectomy. These receptors came from a man between 60 and 70 years old with renal cell carcinoma. Each CDR3 is given with its conserved first and last residue. A D gene is named only where the DNA matches it firmly. Clone size is stated in some rows and not others, as once, few, many or a class when expanded.

TGTGCCAGTAGTATCGGGGTAGGGACTGAAGCTTTCTTT	CASSIGVGTEAFF	NA	TRBJ1-1	NA	TRBV19
TGTGCCAGCAGTCGGGACAACTACGAGCAGTACTTC	CASSRDNYEQYF	once	TRBJ2-7	NA	TRBV6-5
TGTGCCAGCAGCTCTACGACTGAGAATGAGCAGTTCTTC	CASSSTTENEQFF	NA	TRBJ2-1	NA	TRBV5-4
TGCAGCGTTGCCGGTCCTTTAAGCTCCTACGAGCAGTACTTC	CSVAGPLSSYEQYF	NA	TRBJ2-7	NA	TRBV29-1
TGTGCCAGCAGCTTAGTGGGGAGAGATACGCAGTATTTT	CASSLVGRDTQYF	NA	TRBJ2-3	NA	TRBV5-6
TGTGCCAGCAGTTTACTGGGGTCTGTCTCCTACGAGCAGTACTTC	CASSLLGSVSYEQYF	NA	TRBJ2-7	NA	TRBV27
TGCGCCAGCAGCTTGGGGGACAGGACACAAGAGACCCAGTACTTC	CASSLGDRTQETQYF	NA	TRBJ2-5	TRBD1	TRBV5-1
TGTGCCACCAGGGACAGCTATAATTCACCCCTCCACTTT	CATRDSYNSPLHF	NA	TRBJ1-6	TRBD1	TRBV10-3
TGTGCCAGCAGTCCCGCCGGCAGGGCAGCCGACAACTATGGCTACACCTTC	CASSPAGRAADNYGYTF	NA	TRBJ1-2	NA	TRBV27
TGTGCAAGTCGCTTAGGGGAGCTCGACTATGGCTACACCTTC	CASRLGELDYGYTF	NA	TRBJ1-2	NA	TRBV12-2
TGTGCCAGCAGCTTGGAGGGACAGATCGGGGAGCTGTTTTTT	CASSLEGQIGELFF	NA	TRBJ2-2	TRBD1	TRBV5-4
TGTGCCAGCAGCATTTGGACAGGGGGTGGATTGCCCTACGAGCAGTACTTC	CASSIWTGGGLPYEQYF	NA	TRBJ2-7	TRBD1	TRBV7-2
TGTGCCAGCAGGTATGACAGGTTGGGGGACACTGAAGCTTTCTTT	CASRYDRLGDTEAFF	NA	TRBJ1-1	NA	TRBV2
TGCGCCAGCAGCCAACAGGGGGCTAGCACAGATACGCAGTATTTT	CASSQQGASTDTQYF	NA	TRBJ2-3	TRBD1	TRBV4-3
TGTGCCAGCAGCTACGGACAGGTCGACTCTGGGGCCAACGTCCTGACTTTC	CASSYGQVDSGANVLTF	NA	TRBJ2-6	TRBD1	TRBV5-6
TGTGCCAGCAGCAGACTAGCGAGTGGTTATAGCTCCTACAATGAGCAGTTCTTC	CASSRLASGYSSYNEQFF	NA	TRBJ2-1	TRBD2	TRBV7-2
TGTGCCAGCAGCTTGGGGTACCCGGGACTCTACACCGGGGAGCTGTTTTTT	CASSLGYPGLYTGELFF	NA	TRBJ2-2	NA	TRBV5-6
TGCGCCAGCAGTGAGGGGACAGCCTACGAGCAGTACTTC	CASSEGTAYEQYF	NA	TRBJ2-7	TRBD1	TRBV10-1
TGTGCCAGCAGCTTAGGAAGCTCCTATAATTCACCCCTCCACTTT	CASSLGSSYNSPLHF	NA	TRBJ1-6	NA	TRBV7-9
TGCAGTTTCGACAGCACCGGGGAGCTGTTTTTT	CSFDSTGELFF	NA	TRBJ2-2	NA	TRBV20-1
TGCGCCAGCAGTGGACAGACAACTACCGGGGAGCTGTTTTTT	CASSGQTTTGELFF	few	TRBJ2-2	NA	TRBV10-1
TGCGCCAGCAGCTTGCAAGGGACTAGCGGGAGGGCTGGAACCGGGGAGCTGTTTTTT	CASSLQGTSGRAGTGELFF	NA	TRBJ2-2	TRBD2	TRBV5-1
TGTGCCAGCAGTCCCGGGACAGAGCTAGAAAAACTGTTTTTT	CASSPGTELEKLFF	NA	TRBJ1-4	TRBD1	TRBV28
TGTGCCAGCTCGAGGGCAGGGGGTATCTACGAGCAGTACTTC	CASSRAGGIYEQYF	once	TRBJ2-7	TRBD1	TRBV2
TGTGCCATCAGTGACTTTCTAGGAACCGGGGAGCTGTTTTTT	CAISDFLGTGELFF	NA	TRBJ2-2	NA	TRBV10-3
TGTGCCAGTAGTAGGACTAGCGGGGCTACCTACAATGAGCAGTTCTTC	CASSRTSGATYNEQFF	NA	TRBJ2-1	TRBD2	TRBV19
TGTGCCATCAGATCTCGACAGGTTTCCTACGAGCAGTACTTC	CAIRSRQVSYEQYF	NA	TRBJ2-7	NA	TRBV10-3
TGTGCCAGCAGCTTAGGGGGTTTTCAGCCCCAGCATTTT	CASSLGGFQPQHF	NA	TRBJ1-5	NA	TRBV11-2
TGTGCCAGCAGCGTAGGGGCTAGCGCGTACTCCTACAATGAGCAGTTCTTC	CASSVGASAYSYNEQFF	NA	TRBJ2-1	NA	TRBV9
TGTGCCAGCAGCGGGGACCTCGATACCGGGGAGCTGTTTTTT	CASSGDLDTGELFF	NA	TRBJ2-2	NA	TRBV2
TGTGCCATTCACACAACCGGGGAGCTGTTTTTT	CAIHTTGELFF	NA	TRBJ2-2	NA	TRBV10-3
TGTGCCAGCAGTAGGGGACAGAAAGTGGCCCAGCATTTT	CASSRGQKVAQHF	NA	TRBJ1-5	TRBD1	TRBV6-5